A selection of T cell receptor beta chains follows, all from one sample in a study of response to subunit inactivated influenza vaccine. MiXCR, applied by TCRdb to the RT-PCR reads, yields one record per CDR3 protein. The sample gives 500,000 or so distinct CDR3 sequences, 16% of which show up once; around 3% is in the top ten. The sequencing here drew on CD4+ T cells sorted from PBMCs, taken less than 30 months after vaccination. Source of these receptors: a man in his fifties or sixties who received an inactivated influenza vaccine. CDR3s include the opening cysteine and the closing phenylalanine or tryptophan. The order of the fields is clone size, J gene, D gene, V gene, CDR3 protein, CDR3 DNA. D genes are given only for firm matches. Size values are once, few and many counts, or a class for expanded clones, and some rows have none.

>.|TRBJ1-1|.|TRBV20-1
CSATRGARTEAFF
TGCAGTGCTACGCGGGGCGCCCGGACTGAAGCTTTCTTT
>few|TRBJ1-1|TRBD1|TRBV5-1
CASSPRTGGVSTEAFF
TGCGCCAGCAGCCCGCGCACAGGGGGCGTATCGACTGAAGCTTTCTTT
>.|TRBJ2-5|TRBD2|TRBV6-5
CASSYFGGGPRKTQYF
TGTGCCAGCAGTTACTTTGGGGGAGGGCCGAGAAAGACCCAGTACTTC
>.|TRBJ1-5|TRBD1|TRBV6-2/TRBV6-3
CASSYSGGGQPQHF
TGTGCCAGCAGTTACTCAGGGGGCGGTCAGCCCCAGCATTTT
>.|TRBJ2-2|.|TRBV11-2
CASSLDGGGGSTGELFF
TGTGCCAGCAGCTTAGATGGGGGGGGCGGTAGCACCGGGGAGCTGTTTTTT
>few|TRBJ2-7|TRBD2|TRBV20-1
CSASLAGVGEQYF
TGCAGTGCTAGCTTAGCGGGAGTAGGTGAGCAGTACTTC
>.|TRBJ1-1|.|TRBV7-9
CASSGHGGRDEAFF
TGTGCCAGCAGCGGCCACGGGGGTCGTGATGAAGCTTTCTTT
>.|TRBJ1-6|.|TRBV5-1
CASSLAPRGTDNSPLHF
TGCGCCAGCAGCTTGGCTCCTAGAGGGACCGATAATTCACCCCTCCACTTT
>.|TRBJ2-5|.|TRBV27
CASSLFGSPFQETQYF
TGTGCCAGCAGTTTATTCGGGAGCCCCTTCCAAGAGACCCAGTACTTC
>.|TRBJ2-1|TRBD1|TRBV24-1
CATSSSGGTGGINEQFF
TGTGCCACCAGTTCATCCGGGGGGACAGGGGGGATCAATGAGCAGTTCTTC
>once|TRBJ2-1|TRBD1|TRBV5-6
CASSRTGGHEQFF
TGTGCCAGCAGCCGAACAGGGGGCCATGAGCAGTTCTTC
>.|TRBJ2-1|.|TRBV4-1
CASSQDWGVGEQFF
TGCGCCAGCAGCCAAGATTGGGGGGTCGGTGAGCAGTTCTTC
>.|TRBJ2-5|.|TRBV12-3/TRBV12-4
CASMQGGKETQYF
TGTGCCAGCATGCAAGGAGGGAAAGAGACCCAGTACTTC
>few|TRBJ1-1|.|TRBV20-1
CSARVLEQGRLNTEAFF
TGCAGTGCTAGAGTCCTGGAGCAGGGGAGGTTGAACACTGAAGCTTTCTTT
>.|TRBJ2-1|.|TRBV12-3/TRBV12-4
CASSIQVSSYDEQFF
TGTGCCAGCAGTATCCAGGTGAGCTCCTACGATGAGCAGTTCTTC
>.|TRBJ1-2|TRBD1|TRBV24-1
CATSEPGTGGGYTF
TGTGCCACCAGTGAACCCGGGACAGGGGGCGGCTACACCTTC
>.|TRBJ2-1|.|TRBV11-2
CASSFSAHRNNEQFF
TGTGCCAGCAGCTTCTCCGCGCATCGAAACAATGAGCAGTTCTTC
>.|TRBJ2-2|.|TRBV10-3
CAISELERVPPNTGELFF
TGTGCCATCAGTGAGTTAGAGCGGGTACCACCGAACACCGGGGAGCTGTTTTTT
>few|TRBJ1-4|.|TRBV7-8
CASSLVGGGEKLFF
TGTGCCAGCAGCTTAGTTGGTGGGGGGGAAAAACTGTTTTTT
>.|TRBJ2-4|.|TRBV6-2/TRBV6-3
CASSPYGRGVGELAKNIQYF
TGTGCCAGCAGTCCCTACGGCCGCGGAGTGGGCGAACTAGCCAAAAACATTCAGTACTTC
>few|TRBJ2-5|.|TRBV12-3/TRBV12-4
CASSFGAGSGETQYF
TGTGCCAGCAGTTTTGGTGCAGGGTCGGGGGAGACCCAGTACTTC
>few|TRBJ1-2|.|TRBV10-3
CAISENSGVRGYTF
TGTGCCATCAGTGAGAACAGTGGAGTTCGGGGCTACACCTTC
>.|TRBJ1-5|.|TRBV10-3
CAISQGVGNQPQHF
TGTGCCATCAGTCAGGGAGTAGGCAATCAGCCCCAGCATTTT
>few|TRBJ2-7|.|TRBV4-3
CASSQRAGQTYEQYF
TGCGCCAGCAGCCAACGAGCAGGGCAAACCTACGAGCAGTACTTC
>few|TRBJ2-1|.|TRBV5-1
CASSLGRLVSEQFF
TGCGCCAGCAGCTTGGGCCGACTAGTCTCTGAGCAGTTCTTC
>many|TRBJ2-5|.|TRBV27
CASSSAGQQETQYF
TGTGCCAGCAGTTCCGCCGGACAGCAAGAGACCCAGTACTTC
>.|TRBJ2-1|.|TRBV9
CASSRTADYNEQFF
TGTGCCAGCAGCCGGACAGCCGATTACAATGAGCAGTTCTTC
>few|TRBJ2-5|TRBD1|TRBV7-2
CASSLITGGEVETQYF
TGTGCCAGCAGCTTAATAACAGGGGGCGAGGTAGAGACCCAGTACTTC
>few|TRBJ1-6|TRBD1|TRBV7-2
CASSARQGSHSPLHF
TGTGCCAGCAGCGCCAGACAGGGAAGCCATTCACCCCTCCACTTT
>many|TRBJ2-1|TRBD2|TRBV29-1
CMTSGMGSEQFF
TGCATGACTAGCGGGATGGGAAGTGAGCAGTTCTTC
>few|TRBJ1-3|.|TRBV9
CASSPYRVTSGNTIYF
TGTGCCAGCAGCCCATACAGGGTAACCTCTGGAAACACCATATATTTT
>.|TRBJ1-1|.|TRBV30
CAWSVQRNTEAFF
TGTGCCTGGAGTGTACAGAGAAACACTGAAGCTTTCTTT
>few|TRBJ2-3|TRBD1|TRBV24-1
CATSDMPGQGLSDTQYF
TGTGCCACCAGTGATATGCCGGGACAGGGGTTGTCAGATACGCAGTATTTT